This TCR beta chain was recorded in a study of cytomegalovirus exposure and HLA in healthy donors. Turning to this clone: Antigen unknown.

The donors formed part of the approximately 120-subject validation cohort, distinct from the roughly 660-subject first cohort. Sequenced by immunoSEQ multiplex PCR; TCRdb stores in-frame clones only, minus some. Of some 84,000 clones in the sample, approximately 91% are singletons; the top ten hold about 1.9%. Regarding the study as a whole: For most TCR sequences rarity was the rule, although some public TCRs occurred in many donors. In the roughly 120 validation repertoires, under 95% of cluster scores exceeded 0, per a later analysis.

The sequenced sample was PBMCs. The receptor's source is a man younger than 40 in good health and CMV-seronegative.

The CDR3 nucleotides are TGTGCCACTCGACAGGGGGCATTTCAGCCCCAGCATTTT. This codes for CATRQGAFQPQHF. The V gene is TRBV28, the J gene TRBJ1-5; 10 bases fit TRBD1. The CDR3 runs to 13 residues. Germline CDR1 is MDHEN and CDR2 is SYDVKM. V was pared by 10 bases and J by 6 bases, with 6 bases of the junction left unmatched.